This T cell receptor (beta chain) stems from a study of spatial heterogeneity in lung cancer (dated 2019 in TCRdb). Study-wide context: Samples were obtained from 72 patients with early-stage, untreated non-small cell lung cancer from the lung TRACERx cohort. Follow-up PBMC samples were sequenced whenever the samples were available, and the median time to follow-up was about 25 months after resection. Beta-chain transcripts were consistently detected in greater numbers than alpha-chain transcripts, which likely reflects a higher abundance of beta-chain transcripts. In the raw uncorrected reads, each unique combination of TCR and UMI appeared on average more than ten times. The study quantitatively compared TCR alpha and beta repertoires across multiple tumor regions, matched nontumor lung and blood in non-small cell lung cancer. Nonsynonymous mutation counts, determined by whole-exome sequencing of tumor tissue, were related to features of the TCR repertoire. At surgery, both alpha and beta chains were TCR-sequenced in fewer than 250 tumor regions, approximately 64 matched nontumor lung samples and just over 55 PBMC samples. Overall study outcomes, separate from this receptor: Comparisons of baseline and follow-up blood repertoires included only 15 or so patients. Ubiquitous expanded tumor TCRs showed up in blood more often at tumor resection than at routine follow-up. Additional single-cell paired TCR alpha and beta sequencing was considered necessary to confirm, at a functional level, the hypothesis that regional TCRs recognize regional mutations.

Interpreted using the paper, the time point label stands for: blood at routine non-recurrence follow-up after resection. Whole RNA extracted from tumor and nontumor lung tissue, or from cryopreserved PBMC samples, was used for TCR sequencing without cell sorting. Patients were selected for TCR sequencing only if sufficient RNA was available from at least two tumor regions. Trimming costs V 1 base and J 10 bases, and their ends lie 11 bases apart. Taken from the germline V gene, the CDR1 and CDR2 loops are SGHTA and FQGNSA. The CDR3 holds 13 amino acids from the cysteine to the phenylalanine. The kept DNA is CDR3 alone, 39 bases in frame from the first base. The library was obtained by 5' RACE. Sequencer: NextSeq 500. The TCR library protocol attached a unique molecular identifier to each TCR cDNA molecule to allow correction of PCR and sequencing errors. On the study's bioinformatics: Decombinator tools were used for TCR identification, UMI-based error correction and CDR3 extraction. Expanded TCRs were defined as those above a frequency of 2 per 1,000, corresponding to the top 1% of the tumor frequency distribution. Each repertoire was subsampled 100 times to 5,000 TCRs, after which Renyi diversity was computed with the R vegan package. CDR3 similarity networks were constructed using string-kernel similarity of amino acid triplets, with links drawn between CDR3s whose pairwise similarity was above 0.82. TCRdb cleaned the public reads at Q25 with fastp, built clones with MiXCR and kept in-frame beta chains. Each CDR3 protein gets just one entry, which takes the most common genes and DNA from the rows behind it. None of the V and J calls come from the authors' own analysis; TCRdb made them. This sample holds under 1,300 distinct CDR3 sequences; 44% were observed only once. In total, the top ten clones hold roughly a fifth of the sample.

This clonotype was seen more than once but under ten times. Its cognate antigen has yet to be identified. No base quality information exists; no much larger clone differs at one position. This beta chain is off target for a library built for alpha chains, so its abundance means little. The chain is encoded by TRBV7-2 joined to TRBJ2-1; the D gene remains uncertain. This receptor was taken from a female donor with early-stage non-small cell lung cancer. This specimen consisted of PBMCs, obtained at follow-up. The bases read TGTGCCAGCAGCTTAGAAAGGGTTTGGGAGCAGTTCTTC. It encodes CASSLERVWEQFF.